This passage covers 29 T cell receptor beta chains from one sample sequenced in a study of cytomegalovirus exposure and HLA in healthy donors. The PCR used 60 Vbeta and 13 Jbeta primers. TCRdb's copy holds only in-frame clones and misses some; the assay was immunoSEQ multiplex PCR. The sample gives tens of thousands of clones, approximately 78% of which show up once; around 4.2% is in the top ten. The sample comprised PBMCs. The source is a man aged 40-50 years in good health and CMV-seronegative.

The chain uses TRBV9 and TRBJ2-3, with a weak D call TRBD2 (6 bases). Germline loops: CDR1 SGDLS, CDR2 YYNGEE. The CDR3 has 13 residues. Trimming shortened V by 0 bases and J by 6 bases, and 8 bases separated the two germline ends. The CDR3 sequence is CASSVGDFDTQYF. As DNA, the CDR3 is TGTGCCAGCAGCGTAGGGGACTTCGATACGCAGTATTTT. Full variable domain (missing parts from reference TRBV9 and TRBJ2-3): DSGVTQTPKHLITATGQRVTLRCSPRSGDLSVYWYQQSLDQGLQFLIQYYNGEERAKGNILERFSAQQFPDLHSELNLSSLELGDSALYFCASSVGDFDTQYFGPGTRLTVL.

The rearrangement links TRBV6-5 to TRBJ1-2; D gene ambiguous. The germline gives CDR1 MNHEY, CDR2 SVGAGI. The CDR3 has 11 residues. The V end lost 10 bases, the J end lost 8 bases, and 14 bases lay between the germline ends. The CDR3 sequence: CATTGERGYTF. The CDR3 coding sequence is TGTGCCACCACCGGGGAAAGGGGCTACACCTTC.

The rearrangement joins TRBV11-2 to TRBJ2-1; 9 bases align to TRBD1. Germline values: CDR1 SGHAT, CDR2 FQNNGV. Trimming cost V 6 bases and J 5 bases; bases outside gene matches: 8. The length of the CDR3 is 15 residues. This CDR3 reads CASRAGQGHHNEQFF. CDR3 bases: TGTGCCAGCAGGGCGGGACAGGGTCACCACAATGAGCAGTTCTTC. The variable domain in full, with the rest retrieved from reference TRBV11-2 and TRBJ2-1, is EAGVAQSPRYKIIEKRQSVAFWCNPISGHATLYWYQQILGQGPKLLIQFQNNGVVDDSQLPKDRFSAERLKGVDSTLKIQPAKLEDSAVYLCASRAGQGHHNEQFFGPGTRLTVL.

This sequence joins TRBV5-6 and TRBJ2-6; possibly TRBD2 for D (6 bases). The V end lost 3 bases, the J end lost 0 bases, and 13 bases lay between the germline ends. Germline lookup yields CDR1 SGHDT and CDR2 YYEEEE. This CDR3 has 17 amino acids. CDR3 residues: CASSSYSRGSGANVLTF. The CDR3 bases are TGTGCCAGCAGCTCTTACTCGCGGGGCTCTGGGGCCAACGTCCTGACTTTC.

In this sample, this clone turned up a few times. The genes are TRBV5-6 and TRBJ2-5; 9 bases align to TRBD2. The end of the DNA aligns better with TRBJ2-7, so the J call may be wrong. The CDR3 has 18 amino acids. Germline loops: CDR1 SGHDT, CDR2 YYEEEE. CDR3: CASSLLGRGTSSRSEQYF. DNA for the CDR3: TGTGCCAGCAGCTTGCTGGGACGGGGGACTAGCTCTAGAAGCGAGCAGTACTTC.

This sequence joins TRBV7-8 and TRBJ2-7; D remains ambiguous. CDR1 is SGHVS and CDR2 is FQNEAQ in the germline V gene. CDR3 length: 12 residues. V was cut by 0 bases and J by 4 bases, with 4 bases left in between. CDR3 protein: CASSLARYEQYF. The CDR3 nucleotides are TGTGCCAGCAGCTTAGCTCGGTACGAGCAGTACTTC.

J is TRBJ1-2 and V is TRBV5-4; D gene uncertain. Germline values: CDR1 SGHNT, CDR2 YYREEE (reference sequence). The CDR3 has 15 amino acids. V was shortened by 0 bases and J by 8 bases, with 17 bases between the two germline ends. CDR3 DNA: TGTGCCAGCAGCTTGGCCGGAGAGGGAAACGGCGGCTACACCTTC. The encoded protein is CASSLAGEGNGGYTF.

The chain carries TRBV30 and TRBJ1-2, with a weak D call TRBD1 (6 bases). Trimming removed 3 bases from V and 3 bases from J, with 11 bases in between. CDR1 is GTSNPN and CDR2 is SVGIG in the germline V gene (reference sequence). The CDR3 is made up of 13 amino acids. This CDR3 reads CAWSPGGHYGYTF. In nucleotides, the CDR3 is TGTGCCTGGAGCCCGGGGGGGCACTATGGCTACACCTTC.

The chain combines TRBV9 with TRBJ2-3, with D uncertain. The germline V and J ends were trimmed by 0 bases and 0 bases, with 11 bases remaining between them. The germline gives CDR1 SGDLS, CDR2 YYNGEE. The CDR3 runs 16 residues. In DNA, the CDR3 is TGTGCCAGCAGCGTAGGTAGCACCATTAGCACAGATACGCAGTATTTT. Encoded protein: CASSVGSTISTDTQYF.

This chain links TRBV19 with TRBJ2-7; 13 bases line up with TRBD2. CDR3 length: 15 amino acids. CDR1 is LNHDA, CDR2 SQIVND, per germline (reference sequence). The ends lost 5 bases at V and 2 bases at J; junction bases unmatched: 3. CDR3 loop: CASSVTSGRAYEQYF. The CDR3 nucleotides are TGTGCCAGTAGTGTAACTAGCGGGAGGGCCTACGAGCAGTACTTC.

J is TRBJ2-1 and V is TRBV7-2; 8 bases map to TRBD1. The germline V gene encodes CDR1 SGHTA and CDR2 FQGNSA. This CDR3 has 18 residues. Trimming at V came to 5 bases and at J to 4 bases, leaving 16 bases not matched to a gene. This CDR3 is CASSPRGSTGVGYNEQFF. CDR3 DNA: TGTGCCAGCAGCCCCCGGGGGTCGACAGGGGTTGGGTACAATGAGCAGTTCTTC.

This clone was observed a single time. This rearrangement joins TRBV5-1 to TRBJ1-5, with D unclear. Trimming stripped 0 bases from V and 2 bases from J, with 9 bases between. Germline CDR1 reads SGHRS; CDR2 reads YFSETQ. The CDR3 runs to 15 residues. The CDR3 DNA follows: TGCGCCAGCAGCTTGGACGGGATGGGCAATCAGCCCCAGCATTTT. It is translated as CASSLDGMGNQPQHF. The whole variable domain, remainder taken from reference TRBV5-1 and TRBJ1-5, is KAGVTQTPRYLIKTRGQQVTLSCSPISGHRSVSWYQQTPGQGLQFLFEYFSETQRNKGNFPGRFSGRQFSNSRSEMNVSTLELGDSALYLCASSLDGMGNQPQHFGDGTRLSIL.

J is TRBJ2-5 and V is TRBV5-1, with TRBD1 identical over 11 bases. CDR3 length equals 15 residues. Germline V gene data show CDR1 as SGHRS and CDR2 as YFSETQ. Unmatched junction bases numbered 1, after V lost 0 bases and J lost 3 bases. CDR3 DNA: TGCGCCAGCAGCTTGGGGGACAGGGGGGAAGAGACCCAGTACTTC. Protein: CASSLGDRGEETQYF.

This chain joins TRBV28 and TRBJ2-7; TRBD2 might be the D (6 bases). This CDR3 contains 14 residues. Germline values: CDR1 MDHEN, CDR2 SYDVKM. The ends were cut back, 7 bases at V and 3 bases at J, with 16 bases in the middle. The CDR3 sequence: CASIGGWLGYEQYF. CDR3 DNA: TGTGCCAGCATTGGGGGGTGGCTCGGCTACGAGCAGTACTTC.

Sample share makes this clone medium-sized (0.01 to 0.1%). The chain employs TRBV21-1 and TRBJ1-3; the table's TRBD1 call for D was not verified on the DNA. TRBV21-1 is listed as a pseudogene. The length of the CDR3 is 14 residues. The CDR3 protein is CASSKNSSGNTIYF. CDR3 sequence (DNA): TGTGCCAGCAGCAAAAACAGCTCTGGAAACACCATATATTTT.

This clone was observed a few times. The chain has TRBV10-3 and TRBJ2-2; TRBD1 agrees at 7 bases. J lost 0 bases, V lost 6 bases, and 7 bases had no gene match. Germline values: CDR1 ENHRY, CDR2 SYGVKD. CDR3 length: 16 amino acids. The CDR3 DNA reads TGTGCCATCAGCCGAGGGACAGCCGCGAACACCGGGGAGCTGTTTTTT. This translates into CAISRGTAANTGELFF.

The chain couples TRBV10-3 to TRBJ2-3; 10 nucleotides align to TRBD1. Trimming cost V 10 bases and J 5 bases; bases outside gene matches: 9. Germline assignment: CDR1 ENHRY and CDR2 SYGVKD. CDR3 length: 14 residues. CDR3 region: CATAGTGAGDTQYF. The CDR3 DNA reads TGTGCCACCGCCGGGACAGGGGCCGGAGATACGCAGTATTTT.

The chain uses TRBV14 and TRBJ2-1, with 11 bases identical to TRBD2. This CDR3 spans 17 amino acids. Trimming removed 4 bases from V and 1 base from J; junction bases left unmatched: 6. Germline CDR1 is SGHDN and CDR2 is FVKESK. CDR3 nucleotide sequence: TGTGCCAGCAGCCGACAGACTAGCGGGGCTTCCTACAATGAGCAGTTCTTC. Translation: CASSRQTSGASYNEQFF.

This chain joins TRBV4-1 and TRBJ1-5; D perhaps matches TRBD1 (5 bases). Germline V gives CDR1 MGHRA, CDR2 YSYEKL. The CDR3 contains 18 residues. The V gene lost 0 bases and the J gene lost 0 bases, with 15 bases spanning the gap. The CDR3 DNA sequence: TGCGCCAGCAGCCAAGATACGGGCGGGGGGTATAGCAATCAGCCCCAGCATTTT. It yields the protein CASSQDTGGGYSNQPQHF.

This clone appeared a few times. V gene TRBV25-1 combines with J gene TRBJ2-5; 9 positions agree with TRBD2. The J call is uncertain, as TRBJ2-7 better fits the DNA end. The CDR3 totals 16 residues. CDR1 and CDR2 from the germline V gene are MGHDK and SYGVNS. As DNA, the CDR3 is TGTGCCAGCAGTGAAATTAGTAGCGGGAGTTCCTACGAGCAGTACTTC. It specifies CASSEISSGSSYEQYF.

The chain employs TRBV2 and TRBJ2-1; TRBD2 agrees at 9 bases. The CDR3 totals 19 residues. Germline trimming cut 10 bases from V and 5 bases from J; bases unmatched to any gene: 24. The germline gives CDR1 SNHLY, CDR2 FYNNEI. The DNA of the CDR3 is TGTGCCATCGGGCTTTATGCCCGAACCGGGACTAGCAGTAACAATGAGCAGTTCTTC. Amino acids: CAIGLYARTGTSSNNEQFF.

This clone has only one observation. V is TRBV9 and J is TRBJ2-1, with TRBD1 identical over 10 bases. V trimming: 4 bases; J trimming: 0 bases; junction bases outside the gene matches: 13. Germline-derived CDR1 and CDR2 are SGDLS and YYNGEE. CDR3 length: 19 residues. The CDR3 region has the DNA TGTGCCAGCAGCTCTCCCGGGACAGGGGTCGCTAACTCCTACAATGAGCAGTTCTTC. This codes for CASSSPGTGVANSYNEQFF.

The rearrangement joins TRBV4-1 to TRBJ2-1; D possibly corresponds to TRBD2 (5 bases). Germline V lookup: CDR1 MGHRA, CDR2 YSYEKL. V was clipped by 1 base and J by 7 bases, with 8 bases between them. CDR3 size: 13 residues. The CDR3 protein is CASSQALANEQFF. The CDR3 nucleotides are TGCGCCAGCAGCCAAGCCCTAGCAAATGAGCAGTTCTTC.

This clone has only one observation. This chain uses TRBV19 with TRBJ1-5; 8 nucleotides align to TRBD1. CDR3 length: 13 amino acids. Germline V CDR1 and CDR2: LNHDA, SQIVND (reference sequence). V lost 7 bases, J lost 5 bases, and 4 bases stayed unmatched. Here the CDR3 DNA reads TGTGCCAGTAAAGGACAGGGCTATCAGCCCCAGCATTTT. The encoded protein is CASKGQGYQPQHF. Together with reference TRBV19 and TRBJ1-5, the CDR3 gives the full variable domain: DGGITQSPKYLFRKEGQNVTLSCEQNLNHDAMYWYRQDPGQGLRLIYYSQIVNDFQKGDIAEGYSVSREKKESFPLTVTSAQKNPTAFYLCASKGQGYQPQHFGDGTRLSIL.

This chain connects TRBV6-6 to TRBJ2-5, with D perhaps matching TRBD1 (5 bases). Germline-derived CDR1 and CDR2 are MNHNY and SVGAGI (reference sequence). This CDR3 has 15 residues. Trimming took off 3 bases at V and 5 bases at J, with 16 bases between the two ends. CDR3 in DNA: TGTGCCAGCAGTTATGAATCCAGGGTCGGTGAGACCCAGTACTTC. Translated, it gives CASSYESRVGETQYF.

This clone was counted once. CDR3 sequence: CASSYSVDYEQYF. CDR3 in DNA: TGTGCCAGCAGTTACTCGGTAGACTACGAGCAGTACTTC. The chain couples TRBV6-6 to TRBJ2-7; D is undetermined. The CDR3 runs to 13 residues. Trimming removed 0 bases at V and 3 bases at J, with 6 bases between. CDR1 MNHNY and CDR2 SVGAGI come from the germline V gene (reference sequence).

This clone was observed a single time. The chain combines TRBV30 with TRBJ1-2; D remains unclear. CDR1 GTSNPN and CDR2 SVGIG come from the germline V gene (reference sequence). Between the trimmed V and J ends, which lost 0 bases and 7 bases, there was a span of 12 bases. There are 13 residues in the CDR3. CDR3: CAWSVGVSGGYTF. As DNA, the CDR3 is TGTGCCTGGAGTGTAGGAGTCTCCGGTGGCTACACCTTC.

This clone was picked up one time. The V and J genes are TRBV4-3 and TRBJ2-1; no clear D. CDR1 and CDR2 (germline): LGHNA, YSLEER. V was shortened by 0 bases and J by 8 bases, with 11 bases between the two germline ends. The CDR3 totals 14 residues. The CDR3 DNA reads TGCGCCAGCAGCCAAGATAGAAAAGTGCATGAGCAGTTCTTC. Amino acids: CASSQDRKVHEQFF.

The CDR3 DNA sequence: TGCGCCAGCAGCCCCGGAGGTGCTAACTATGGCTACACCTTC. Amino acid sequence: CASSPGGANYGYTF. This chain uses TRBV5-1 with TRBJ1-2; D gene ambiguous. V lost 4 bases, J lost 0 bases, and 10 bases lay in between. Per germline, CDR1 SGHRS and CDR2 YFSETQ. This CDR3 has 14 amino acids.